This is a list of T cell receptor beta chains from one sample in a study of T-cell memory formation after mild COVID-19. TCRdb passed the 5' RACE reads through MiXCR, listing each CDR3 protein once. This table has under 200,000 distinct CDR3 sequences, 25% to 40% appearing once. The material sequenced was PBMCs or a T cell subset sorted from them (not recorded which). Every receptor here comes from an adult woman who had mild COVID-19 (a few samples of this study predate the infection). Cell type and time point are not known. Both conserved end residues are part of each CDR3. A D gene is named only where the DNA matches it firmly. Expanded clones get a size class; other rows say once, few or many, or leave the size out.

v_call	j_call	d_call	cdr3_length	clone_size	cdr3_aa
TRBV7-9	TRBJ1-1	-	12	many	CASRDADRTAFF
TRBV4-1	TRBJ1-6	TRBD1	15	-	CASSQAGTGVSPLHF
TRBV11-1	TRBJ2-3	TRBD2	17	few	CASSLLRLALIEDTQYF
TRBV7-2	TRBJ2-1	-	13	-	CASSPYGNNEQFF
TRBV27	TRBJ1-6	-	12	few	CASSSQGSPLHF
TRBV23-1	TRBJ2-2	-	17	-	CASNPHLIDLNTGELFF
TRBV15	TRBJ1-4	-	11	-	CATSKREKLFF
TRBV11-2	TRBJ2-2	TRBD1	13	many	CASSSSQGWELFF
TRBV12-3/TRBV12-4	TRBJ2-5	-	13	many	CASSLDSQETQYF
TRBV12-3/TRBV12-4	TRBJ2-2	-	15	-	CASSLVSANTGELFF
TRBV12-3/TRBV12-4	TRBJ2-2	-	12	few	CASSYDTGELFF
TRBV5-4	TRBJ2-2	-	12	-	CASSLDTGELFF
TRBV4-1	TRBJ1-6	-	12	-	CASSQGLSPLHF
TRBV5-1	TRBJ2-1	TRBD2	18	few	CASSLIAGEIPVYNEQFF
TRBV29-1	TRBJ1-1	-	14	few	CSARRGIMNTEAFF
TRBV7-9	TRBJ1-2	-	15	few	CASSLGSSTGYGYTF
TRBV7-6	TRBJ2-3	-	15	few	CASSPRTASTDTQYF
TRBV4-1	TRBJ2-7	-	16	-	CASSQDPTDQTYEQYF
TRBV5-5	TRBJ2-1	TRBD2	15	many	CASSATSGAYNEQFF
TRBV24-1	TRBJ2-3	-	16	-	CATSDLELGGTDTQYF
TRBV24-1	TRBJ2-3	-	13	-	CATSDLPTDTQYF
TRBV29-1	TRBJ1-1	-	13	few	CSVSRMGNTEAFF
TRBV19	TRBJ2-1	-	12	few	CASSRQSNEQFF
TRBV7-3	TRBJ1-2	-	13	few	CASSLNGRGGYTF
TRBV5-1	TRBJ2-7	-	12	-	CASSSQDYEQYF
TRBV4-3	TRBJ2-3	-	13	few	CASSRELTDTQYF
TRBV18	TRBJ1-4	-	13	few	CASSPQRNEKLFF
TRBV27	TRBJ2-5	TRBD2	17	many	CASSTTSGSLFPETQYF
TRBV14	TRBJ1-1	-	16	few	CASSQLVGDRNTEAFF
TRBV6-5	TRBJ1-2	-	11	-	CASSSQGGYTF
TRBV18	TRBJ2-4	-	15	-	CASSPREGARNIQYF
TRBV9	TRBJ2-2	TRBD1	17	-	CASSVAPGQGETGELFF
TRBV7-9	TRBJ1-1	-	13	-	CASSFTQTTEAFF
TRBV12-3/TRBV12-4	TRBJ1-2	-	12	-	CASTLRGDGYTF
TRBV24-1	TRBJ2-4	-	11	few	CATSDTHIQYF
TRBV27	TRBJ2-5	-	14	-	CASSYGLGAETQYF
TRBV5-4	TRBJ1-1	-	12	-	CASSARDTEAFF
TRBV24-1	TRBJ2-1	-	15	-	CATSDPDREASEQFF
TRBV27	TRBJ2-5	-	15	-	CASSYTGPSGRTQYF